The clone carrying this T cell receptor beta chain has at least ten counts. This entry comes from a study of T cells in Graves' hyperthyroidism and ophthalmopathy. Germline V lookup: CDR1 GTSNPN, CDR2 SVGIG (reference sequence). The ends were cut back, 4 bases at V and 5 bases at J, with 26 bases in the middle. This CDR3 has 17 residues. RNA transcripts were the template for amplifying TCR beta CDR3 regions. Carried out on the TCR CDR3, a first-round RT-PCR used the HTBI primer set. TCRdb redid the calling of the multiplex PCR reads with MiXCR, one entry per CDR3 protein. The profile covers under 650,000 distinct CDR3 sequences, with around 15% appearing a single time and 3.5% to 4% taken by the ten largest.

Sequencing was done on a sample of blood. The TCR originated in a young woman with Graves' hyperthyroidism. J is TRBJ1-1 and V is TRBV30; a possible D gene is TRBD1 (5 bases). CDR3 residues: CAWNKHWDSFGGTEAFF. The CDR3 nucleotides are TGTGCCTGGAATAAACATTGGGACTCCTTCGGAGGTACTGAAGCTTTCTTT. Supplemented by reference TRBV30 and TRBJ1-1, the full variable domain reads SQTIHQWPATLVQPVGSPLSLECTVEGTSNPNLYWYRQAAGRGLQLLFYSVGIGQISSEVPQNLSASRPQDRQFILSSKKLLLSDSGFYLCAWNKHWDSFGGTEAFFGQGTRLTVV.